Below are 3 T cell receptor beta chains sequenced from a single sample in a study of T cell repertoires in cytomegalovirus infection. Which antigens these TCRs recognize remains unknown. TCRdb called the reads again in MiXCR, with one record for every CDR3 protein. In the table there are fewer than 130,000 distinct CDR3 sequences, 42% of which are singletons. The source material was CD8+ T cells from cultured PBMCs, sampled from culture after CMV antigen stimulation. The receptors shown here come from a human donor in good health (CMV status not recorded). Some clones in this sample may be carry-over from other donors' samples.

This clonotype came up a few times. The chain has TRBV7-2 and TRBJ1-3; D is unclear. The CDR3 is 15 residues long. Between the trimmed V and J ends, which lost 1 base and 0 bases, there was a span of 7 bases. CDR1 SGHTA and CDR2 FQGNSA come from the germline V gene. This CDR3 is CASSLGRSSGNTIYF. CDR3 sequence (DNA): TGTGCCAGCAGCTTAGGACGGTCCTCTGGAAACACCATATATTTT.

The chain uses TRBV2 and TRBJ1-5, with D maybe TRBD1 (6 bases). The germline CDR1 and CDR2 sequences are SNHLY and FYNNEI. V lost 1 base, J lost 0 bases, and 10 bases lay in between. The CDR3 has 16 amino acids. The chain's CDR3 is CASSEGTEPSNQPQHF. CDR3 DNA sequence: TGTGCCAGCAGTGAAGGGACAGAACCTAGCAATCAGCCCCAGCATTTT.

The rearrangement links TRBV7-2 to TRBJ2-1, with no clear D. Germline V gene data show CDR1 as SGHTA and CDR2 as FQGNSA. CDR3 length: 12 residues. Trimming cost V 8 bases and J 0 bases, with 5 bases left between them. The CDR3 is CASFGSYNEQFF. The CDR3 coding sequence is TGTGCCAGCTTCGGCTCCTACAATGAGCAGTTCTTC.